These 10 T cell receptor beta chains share one sample of origin, sequenced in a study of metastatic and nonmetastatic thyroid tumors. TCRdb re-called clones via MiXCR from the PCR reads. This repertoire shows around 13,000 clones, under 25% found once; its top ten account for around three fifths. Patients had received no treatment of any kind before thyroid surgery. Sequenced sample: blood. Receptors originate from a male donor with papillary thyroid cancer or a benign thyroid nodule (not recorded which). Some clones in this sample may be carry-over from other donors' samples.

This clone rates as medium-sized. V gene TRBV6-2 or TRBV6-3 combines with J gene TRBJ1-5; TRBD1 might be the D (6 bases). The V gene's germline CDR1 is MNHEY and CDR2 SVGEGT. This CDR3 is built from 16 residues. V lost 3 bases and J 0 bases, leaving 12 bases between the germline ends. The CDR3 sequence is CASSYQQGYSNQPQHF. In nucleotides, the CDR3 is TGTGCCAGCAGTTATCAACAGGGATATAGCAATCAGCCCCAGCATTTT.

The CDR3: CASSLRAGGDTQYF. CDR3 in DNA: TGTGCCAGCAGTTTGAGAGCGGGGGGGGATACGCAGTATTTT. The chain carries TRBV12-3 or TRBV12-4 and TRBJ2-3, with 10 bases lining up with TRBD2. The CDR3 is 14 amino acids. J lost 6 bases, V lost 3 bases, and 3 bases had no gene match.

This clone ranks as medium-sized (0.01 to 0.1%). The rearrangement links TRBV25-1 to TRBJ1-6, with D possibly being TRBD1 (5 bases). Germline V gene data show CDR1 as MGHDK and CDR2 as SYGVNS. The CDR3 is 17 amino acids. V gave up 1 base and J gave up 7 bases, with 17 bases separating them. The CDR3 loop is CASSEFPQGTPNSPLHF. CDR3 nucleotides: TGTGCCAGCAGTGAATTCCCTCAGGGAACCCCGAATTCACCCCTCCACTTT.

The chain employs TRBV6-4 and TRBJ2-1; 7 positions match TRBD1. Germline trimming cut 6 bases from V and 4 bases from J; bases unmatched to any gene: 6. The CDR3 contains 14 residues. Germline loops: CDR1 MRHNA, CDR2 SNTAGT. CDR3 in amino acids: CASSNGTEYNEQFF. The CDR3 DNA reads as TGTGCCAGCAGCAACGGGACAGAATACAATGAGCAGTTCTTC.

The V and J genes are TRBV20-1 and TRBJ2-1; 7 nucleotides agree with TRBD2. V gave up 3 bases and J gave up 6 bases; unmatched junction bases: 11. The CDR3 length is 15 residues. CDR1 and CDR2 (germline): DFQATT, SNEGSKA (reference sequence). In nucleotides, the CDR3 is TGCAGTGCTAGCGTGCCGCGAGCGGGAAGCAATGAGCAGTTCTTC. Its protein is CSASVPRAGSNEQFF.

The V call is TRBV28, the J call TRBJ2-1; 11 bases map to TRBD2. Germline CDR1 and CDR2: MDHEN and SYDVKM. Unmatched junction bases numbered 5, after V lost 3 bases and J lost 1 base. The length of the CDR3 is 17 residues. CDR3 sequence (DNA): TGTGCCAGCAGTTTCCTACTAGCGGGGGCTTCCTACAATGAGCAGTTCTTC. The encoded protein is CASSFLLAGASYNEQFF.

By proportion, this clone is medium-sized. The CDR3 loop reads CASSIGTGGFDTEAFF. The DNA for the CDR3 is TGTGCCAGTAGTATAGGGACAGGAGGATTTGACACTGAAGCTTTCTTT. The chain links TRBV19 to TRBJ1-1, with TRBD1 matching 7 bases. Germline V gene lookup returns CDR1 LNHDA and CDR2 SQIVND (reference sequence). The CDR3 consists of 16 residues. J was trimmed by 3 bases and V by 1 base; bases with no gene match: 8.

This clone has ten or more counts. The V and J genes are TRBV4-1 and TRBJ2-7; 16 bases align to TRBD2. Germline CDR1 and CDR2: MGHRA and YSYEKL. Trimming removed 4 bases from V and 3 bases from J; junction bases left unmatched: 6. This CDR3 has 17 residues. The chain's CDR3 is CASSPGLAGGRNYEQYF. Here the CDR3 DNA reads TGCGCCAGCAGCCCGGGACTAGCGGGGGGGAGAAACTACGAGCAGTACTTC.

This clone ranks as medium-sized. The chain has TRBV28 and TRBJ1-2, with TRBD1 matching 7 bases. CDR3 length equals 13 residues. Germline-derived CDR1 and CDR2 are MDHEN and SYDVKM. V shed 5 bases, J shed 4 bases, and the junction held 4 bases outside the gene matches. The CDR3 here is CASSRRDSYGYTF. CDR3 DNA: TGTGCCAGCAGTAGGAGGGACAGCTATGGCTACACCTTC.

The sample holds a few counts of this clone. Germline is not matched at one junction end, which may reflect a read error. The V gene is TRBV12-3 or TRBV12-4, the J gene TRBJ2-1, with TRBD2 matching 9 bases. This CDR3 region has 13 residues. The CDR3 sequence is CASSQQPSGDRGF. The DNA of the CDR3 is TGTGCCAGCAGTCAACAACCTAGCGGGGATCGGGGGTTC.